This TCR beta chain originates from a study of T-cell reconstitution after alpha-beta-depleted transplantation in children. Germline V CDR1 and CDR2: SEHNR, FQNEAQ (reference sequence). The germline V and J ends were trimmed by 5 bases and 1 base, with 8 bases remaining between them. The CDR3 loop spans 13 amino acids. This clonotype appeared many times. What it recognizes is unknown. Study results and limitations: T-cell counts and diversity were attributed mostly to newly produced T cells one year after transplant. Elevated TCRbeta diversity at day 60 was traced, in some patients, to surviving recipient T cells and thymic progenitors. Where alpha-beta T cells came from about two months after transplant was reportedly several hundred expanded graft clones.

Library preparation (for TCRbeta) was performed with unique molecular identifiers. Via MiXCR, TCRdb re-called the PCR reads, giving one row per CDR3 protein. The sample has about 200,000 distinct CDR3 sequences; 6.3% are singletons. The sample here was PBMCs, taken before TCRalphabeta/CD19-depleted stem cell transplant. The sequence derives from a girl under three years old with combined immunodeficiency, due to receive a stem cell transplant. J is TRBJ1-1 and V is TRBV7-9, with D unresolved. CDR3 amino acids: CASSLYTNTEAFF. The CDR3 coding sequence is TGTGCCAGCAGCCTCTACACGAACACTGAAGCTTTCTTT.